The rows below give T cell receptor beta chains drawn from one sample of a study of cytomegalovirus exposure and HLA in healthy donors. The data were produced by immunoSEQ multiplex PCR, yet TCRdb's version contains in-frame clones alone and is incomplete. Of 95,000 to 150,000 clones in the sample, approximately 80% are singletons; the top ten hold under 0.3%. The sample taken for sequencing was PBMCs. These receptors were collected from a man over 45 in good health and CMV-seronegative. Each CDR3 is given with its conserved first and last residue. A D gene is named only where the DNA matches it firmly. A clone size is listed for some rows: how often the clone was seen (once, few, many), or a class if it is expanded.

>TRBV2|-|TRBJ2-1|-
TGTGCCAGCAGTGACGCGACTAGTGCGCGATACAATGAGCAGTTCTTC
CASSDATSARYNEQFF
>TRBV5-4|few|TRBJ1-3|TRBD1
TGTGCCAGCAGCCGCGACAGGGACCTTGGAAACACCATATATTTT
CASSRDRDLGNTIYF
>TRBV5-5|once|TRBJ2-5|-
TGTGCCAGCAGCTCCGGGTCTTACGGAGAGACCCAGTACTTC
CASSSGSYGETQYF
>TRBV27|-|TRBJ2-7|TRBD1
TGTGCCAGCAGTCTGCTATCGACAGGGTTCGGAGAGCAGTACTTC
CASSLLSTGFGEQYF
>TRBV7-3|-|TRBJ2-3|-
TGTGCCAGCAGCTTGCGTGGGGCTCCCCTCCGGGATACGCAGTATTTT
CASSLRGAPLRDTQYF
>TRBV7-7|-|TRBJ2-1|TRBD2
TGTGCTAGCAGCTTAGTTGCTAGCGGGGTTTACAATGAGCAGTTCTTC
CASSLVASGVYNEQFF
>TRBV28|-|TRBJ2-6|-
TGTGCCAGCAGTCTTCAGGATGGTGGGGCCAACGTCCTGACTTTC
CASSLQDGGANVLTF
>TRBV28|-|TRBJ1-4|TRBD1
TGTGCCAGCAGTCCTAGGGGGCCCCCGGTTGAACTGTTTTTT
CASSPRGPPVELFF
>TRBV14|-|TRBJ2-7|-
TGTGCCAGCAGCCAAGGCGCTAGCACACCCTACGAGCAGTACTTC
CASSQGASTPYEQYF
>TRBV5-1|-|TRBJ1-5|-
TGCGCCAGCAGCTTGGACGGGGAGGGCAATCAGCCCCAGCATTTT
CASSLDGEGNQPQHF
>TRBV7-9|-|TRBJ2-7|-
TGTTCCAGCAGCTTAGGTCAGGACGGACAGAGCTCCTACGAGCAGTACTTC
CSSSLGQDGQSSYEQYF
>TRBV28|-|TRBJ1-4|-
TGTGCCAGCAGTCAGGCAACTAATGAAAAACTGTTTTTT
CASSQATNEKLFF
>TRBV9|-|TRBJ2-2|TRBD2
TGTGCCAGCAGCTCATATGGGACTAGCGGCCCGAACACCGGGGAGCTGTTTTTT
CASSSYGTSGPNTGELFF
>TRBV9|-|TRBJ1-5|TRBD1
TGTGCCAGCAGCGTAGGGACAGGAGGTGGGCAGCCCCAGCATTTT
CASSVGTGGGQPQHF
>TRBV6-5|-|TRBJ1-1|-
TGTGCCAGCAGTACAAAACCAACAGGGGAAGCTTTCTTT
CASSTKPTGEAFF
>TRBV4-3|-|TRBJ2-7|TRBD1
TGCGCCAGCAGCCAATTAGCCGGGACAGACTCCTACGAGCAGTACTTC
CASSQLAGTDSYEQYF
>TRBV19|once|TRBJ1-5|-
TGTGCCAGTAGTATCATAACAGGGCATAGCAATCAGCCCCAGCATTTT
CASSIITGHSNQPQHF
>TRBV28|once|TRBJ2-7|TRBD2
TGTGCCAGCAGTCCCGGAGTGTTCGCGGGAGGCCACTTC
CASSPGVFAGGHF
>TRBV7-9|-|TRBJ2-3|TRBD2
TGTGCCAGCAGCTTAGGGCGGGGGGTAGCAGATACGCAGTATTTT
CASSLGRGVADTQYF
>TRBV28|-|TRBJ1-1|-
TGTGCCAGCAGTGTTTATCGGGAAGCTTTCTTT
CASSVYREAFF
>TRBV5-4|-|TRBJ1-1|TRBD1
TGTGCCAGCAGCGCCGGACAGGGGGCGGTCTGGAACACTGAAGCTTTCTTT
CASSAGQGAVWNTEAFF
>TRBV7-2|-|TRBJ1-6|TRBD1
TGTGCCAGCAGCACGCGACAGGGGCGCTCCTATAATTCACCCCTCCACTTT
CASSTRQGRSYNSPLHF